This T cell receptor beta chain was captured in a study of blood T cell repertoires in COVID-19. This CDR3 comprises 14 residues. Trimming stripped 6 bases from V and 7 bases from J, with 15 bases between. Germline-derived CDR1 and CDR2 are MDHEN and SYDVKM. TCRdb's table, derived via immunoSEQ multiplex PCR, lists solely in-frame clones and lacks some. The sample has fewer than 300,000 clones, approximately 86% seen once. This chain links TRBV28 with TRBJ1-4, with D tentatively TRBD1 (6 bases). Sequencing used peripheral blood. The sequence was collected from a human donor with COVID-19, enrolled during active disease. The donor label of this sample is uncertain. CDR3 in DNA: TGTGCCAGCAGGCAACAGGGAGGGGCTGAAAAACTGTTTTTT. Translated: CASRQQGGAEKLFF. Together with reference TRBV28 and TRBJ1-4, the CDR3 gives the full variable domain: DVKVTQSSRYLVKRTGEKVFLECVQDMDHENMFWYRQDPGLGLRLIYFSYDVKMKEKGDIPEGYSVSREKKERFSLILESASTNQTSMYLCASRQQGGAEKLFFGSGTQLSVL.